This T cell receptor (beta chain) was captured in a study of blood T cells in healthy people across ages (dated by TCRdb to about 2015). Some background on the complete study: In model experiments, template switching captured about one uniquely barcoded TCR beta cDNA molecule for every two T cells. For two donors (one aged 18 to 30 and one aged 80 or older), the study analyzed two additional independent replicas of 1 million unique cDNA reads from the same blood draw. To track age-related changes in TCR beta repertoire diversity, the study relied on deep sequencing normalized with unique cDNA molecular identifiers. The donors were divided into four age groups: young (average approximately 15 years), middle-aged (around 41), aged (about 61) and long-lived (82).

Study-level results and caveats: There was a strong correlation between observed TCR beta diversity and the percentage of naive T cells measured by flow cytometry. Donor CMV infection status was unknown, potentially confounding age-related changes in expanded clonotypes. Compared with the aged group, more naive CD4+ T cells, fewer expanded clones and increased TCR diversity were shown by the long-lived group, suggesting age selection. Total diversity estimates from one million sequenced T cells were considered lower bounds and underestimates. Observed TCR beta diversity per million T cells fell roughly linearly with age, and a significant reduction was already apparent by age about 38. Since profiling was done on bulk unsorted PBMCs, naive and antigen-experienced compartments could not be conclusively compared.

Donors were 40 or so systemically healthy Caucasian individuals from Russia aged roughly 6 to 95 years. Each donor gave around 9 milliliters of peripheral blood, collected into EDTA-treated Vacutainer tubes. Ficoll-Paque density-gradient centrifugation was used to isolate PBMCs, with at least 6.5 million per sample. Trizol reagent was used to extract total RNA from PBMCs, with at least 6 micrograms per sample. The percentages of naive CD45RAhigh/CD27high T cells were determined by flow cytometry on a PBMC aliquot from every donor. The library came from 5' RACE. Sequencer: Illumina HiSeq 2500. The second PCR ran for roughly 7 to 12 cycles and used a J-beta primer mix along with a sample-barcoded 5' primer. Each TCR beta cDNA molecule received a unique molecular identifier from a template-switch 5' adaptor carrying 12 random nucleotides. At least 2.5 million CDR3-containing paired-end reads were obtained from each sample. First-strand cDNA synthesis was performed from all RNA using the Mint cDNA synthesis kit, with priming by a TRBC-specific oligonucleotide. All cDNA was treated with uracil-DNA glycosylase and then went through a first 18-cycle PCR with the universal primers M1SS and BC2_uni_R. The source study handled its data this way. For normalization, 1 million high-quality reads, each with a distinct molecular identifier, were randomly selected from each sample. Reads with shared molecular identifiers were discarded instead of being binned into consensus sequences. MiTCR, set to a Q25 quality threshold and the strictest error-elimination algorithm, was used for CDR3 identification, clonotype clustering and error correction. Lower-bound total TCR beta diversity was estimated with a nonparametric unseen species model using Euler transformation. TCRdb itself trimmed the public reads at Q25 with fastp, ran MiXCR and retained productive beta chains. Under each unique CDR3 protein, matching rows form one entry showing the most common genes and DNA. These V and J calls originate from TCRdb's pipeline instead of the authors' own analysis. The sample data list about 840,000 distinct CDR3 sequences, and roughly 29% of these were observed just once. 10% of the sample belongs to the ten largest clones.

This clonotype was counted many times. The antigen this receptor binds is unknown. No base quality information exists; no much larger clone differs at one position. V is trimmed back by 5 bases and J by 4 bases, and the junction contains 8 bases that no gene match accounts for. The CDR1 and CDR2 encoded by the germline V gene are MRHNA and SNTAGT. The CDR3 runs 15 amino acids, cysteine and phenylalanine included. Left in the record is the CDR3 DNA by itself, 45 bases read in frame from the first base. The same specimen was also included in a second study, on T cells of mothers and their children. Per that second paper: Donors were nine systemically healthy Caucasian individuals: three mothers and their six children. cDNA synthesis used all of the extracted RNA, with roughly 1.5 ug of RNA in each 15 ul reaction. In the second PCR, sample barcodes and 2-4 random nucleotides were introduced via the M1S primer. Over 8 million TCR beta CDR3 reads came from each mother, compared with 2.5 million to 3.5 million reads from each child. TCR recombination output is similarly shaped by thymic selection in related and unrelated pairs, with a minor effect exerted by inherited differences. Normalized repertoire overlap in related mother-child pairs was always slightly higher than in unrelated mother-child pairs, but the difference was never significant. No persistent microchimeric T cell clones were detected, at a sensitivity of roughly 100 clones per million clonotypes. To look for features that set related mother-child pairs apart from unrelated individuals, the researchers ran deep NGS to compare the TCR beta repertoires of mothers and children. The mean age was roughly 36 +/- 4 years for the mothers and about 12 +/- 4 years for the children. After adapter ligation with NEBNext reagents, the libraries were sequenced on Illumina HiSeq 2000 with 100+100 nt paired-end reads. To avoid cross-contamination, the mother libraries and the child libraries were prepared a month apart and sequenced in separate runs. For each donor, somewhere between about 450,000 and 2,100,000 distinct TCR beta clonotypes were identified. Naive TCR beta clonotypes were estimated from low-frequency clonotypes matched to each donor's FACS-determined naive share, without sorting.

The V and J genes are TRBV6-4 and TRBJ2-1, with 7 bases aligning to TRBD1. Sequencing was done on a sample of blood. The sequence was obtained from a woman in her thirties or forties in good health. CDR3 sequence: CASSSGTDPYNEQFF. The bases are TGTGCCAGCAGTTCCGGGACAGACCCATACAATGAGCAGTTCTTC.